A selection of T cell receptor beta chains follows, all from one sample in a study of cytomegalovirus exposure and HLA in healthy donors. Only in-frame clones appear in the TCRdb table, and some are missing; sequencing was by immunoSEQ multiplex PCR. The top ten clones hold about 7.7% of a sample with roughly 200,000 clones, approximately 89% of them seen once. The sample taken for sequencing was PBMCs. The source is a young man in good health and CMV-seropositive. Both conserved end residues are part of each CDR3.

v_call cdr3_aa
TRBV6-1 CASSERGGYTF
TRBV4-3 CASSQDRLAGDIQYF
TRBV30 CAWSGVNQPQHF
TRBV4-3 CASSQAPGFVRGYTF
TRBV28 CASSDAPPTQYF
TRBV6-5 CASSYSRGGLFF
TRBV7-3 CASSLMGGEQYF
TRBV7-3 CASSYVGSHNEQFF
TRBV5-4 CASSLESNTGELFF
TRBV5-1 CASSLRRDSGNTEAFF
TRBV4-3 CASSQASYNEQFF
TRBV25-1 CASSVAGHTEAFF
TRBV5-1 CASREPGLTDYEQYF
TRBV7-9 CASSRTDPYGYTF
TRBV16 CASSHQAQPQHF
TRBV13 CASSLVDTQYF
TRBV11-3 CASSLVGQGGTEAFF
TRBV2 CASTYSGTGATPEQYF
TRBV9 CASSVGGTDTQYF
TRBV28 CASSPQPGQGISSTNYGYTF
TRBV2 CASKPPRQSKETQYF